This T cell receptor (beta chain) was sequenced in a study of naive and memory T cell subsets. The beta constant-region primer was an equimolar mix of two oligonucleotides covering TRBC1 and TRBC2. TCRdb re-called the UMI-ligation and nested PCR reads through MiXCR, storing one row per CDR3 protein. The table has roughly 20,000 distinct CDR3 sequences, approximately 10% seen once. CDR3 length equals 11 residues. V dropped 10 bases and J dropped 8; count of bases not matched to a gene: 5. In germline, CDR1 is SGHTA, CDR2 FQGNSA. This clonotype was observed many times. This sequence originates from a human donor in good health. Sequencing was performed on central memory CD8+ T cells from blood. This rearrangement joins TRBV7-2 to TRBJ2-3, with 8 bases identical to TRBD2. The CDR3: CATREAGTQYF. The CDR3 DNA reads as TGTGCCACGCGGGAGGCGGGTACGCAGTATTTT.